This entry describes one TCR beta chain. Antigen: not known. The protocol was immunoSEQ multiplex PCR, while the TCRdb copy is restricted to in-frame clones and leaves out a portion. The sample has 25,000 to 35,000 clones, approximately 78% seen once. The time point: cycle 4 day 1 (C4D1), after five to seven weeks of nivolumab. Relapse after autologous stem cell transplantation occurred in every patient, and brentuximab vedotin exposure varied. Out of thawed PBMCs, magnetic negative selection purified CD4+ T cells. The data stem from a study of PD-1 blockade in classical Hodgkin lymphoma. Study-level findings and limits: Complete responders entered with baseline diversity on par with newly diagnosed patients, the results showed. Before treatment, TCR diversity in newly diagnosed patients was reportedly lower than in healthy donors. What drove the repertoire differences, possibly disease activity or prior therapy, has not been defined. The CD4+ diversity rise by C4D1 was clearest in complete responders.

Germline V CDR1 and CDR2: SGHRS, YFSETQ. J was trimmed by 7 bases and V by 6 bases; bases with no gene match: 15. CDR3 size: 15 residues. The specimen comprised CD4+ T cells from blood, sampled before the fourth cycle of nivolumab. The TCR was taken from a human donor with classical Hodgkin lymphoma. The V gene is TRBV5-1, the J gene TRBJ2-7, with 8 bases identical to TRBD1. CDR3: CASTWGQGALGEQYF. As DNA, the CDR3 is TGCGCCAGCACCTGGGGCCAGGGGGCGCTGGGGGAGCAGTACTTC.